The clone carrying this T cell receptor beta chain was picked up a small number of times. What it binds is unknown. Through a sample-barcoded 5' primer and a J-beta primer mix, a second PCR was run for roughly 6 to 11 cycles. Using its own MiXCR run on the 5' RACE reads, TCRdb lists one record per CDR3 protein. This table holds some 1.8 million distinct CDR3 sequences, roughly 43% found once. The CDR3 is 11 residues long. Germline lookup yields CDR1 SGHRS and CDR2 YFSETQ. The record originates from a study of blood T cells in healthy people across ages. Study background: Template switching captured about one barcoded beta molecule per two T cells. Study results and caveats: Naive and antigen-experienced cells could not be conclusively compared, given unsorted PBMCs. Strongly correlated with naive T cell percentage was TCR beta diversity.

Sequenced: blood. This sequence joins TRBV5-1 and TRBJ2-5, with no clear D. The J call is uncertain, as TRBJ2-7 better fits the DNA end. This receptor was taken from a human donor in good health. In DNA, the CDR3 is TGCGCCAGCAGCTATTCGGCCGAGCAGTACTTC. Translation gives CASSYSAEQYF.